The 5 T cell receptor beta chains presented below share a single source sample, sequenced in a study of Ad26.COV2.S vaccination and SARS-CoV-2 variants. Sequenced by immunoSEQ multiplex PCR; TCRdb stores in-frame clones only, minus some. Among hundreds of thousands of clones, approximately 89% were seen once, and the ten largest hold roughly 2.5%. Sample treatment: about 20 received Ad26.COV2.S at low or high dose, single or two shots; about 5 received placebo; per-sample allocation not given. The investigators took samples on day 63 after the first vaccine or placebo injection. The starting material was peripheral blood, obtained in a trial of Ad26.COV2.S vaccine versus placebo. These receptors all come from a person aged 18-65 years who received the Ad26.COV2.S COVID-19 vaccine or a placebo.

The chain uses TRBV5-8 and TRBJ1-2, with D uncertain. The CDR3 loop spans 15 amino acids. Trimming stripped 2 bases from V and 4 bases from J, with 15 bases between. Germline V gene data show CDR1 as SGHTS and CDR2 as YDEGEE. The CDR3 is CASSFGRISPYGYTF. The CDR3 DNA is TGTGCCAGCAGCTTTGGGCGGATTTCCCCCTATGGCTACACCTTC.

The chain carries TRBV5-6 and TRBJ1-2, with D possibly matching TRBD1 (6 bases). The length of the CDR3 is 17 residues. Germline V gives CDR1 SGHDT, CDR2 YYEEEE. V lost 1 base and J 2 bases, leaving 18 bases between the germline ends. The CDR3 nucleotides read TGTGCCAGCAGCTTGCCCTGGGGGGCAGGAGAAAACTATGGCTACACCTTC. It is translated as CASSLPWGAGENYGYTF.

This clone was observed a single time. The V and J genes are TRBV4-3 and TRBJ2-1; D not resolved. With 4 bases removed from V and 4 bases from J, the gap between germline ends came to 17 bases. Germline CDR1 reads LGHNA; CDR2 reads YSLEER. This CDR3 has 16 residues. The CDR3 DNA sequence: TGCGCCAGCAGCCGGGAACCCCCGCCCCCTTACAATGAGCAGTTCTTC. Translating it yields CASSREPPPPYNEQFF.

The rearrangement uses TRBV4-2 and TRBJ1-2; TRBD1 matches at 7 bases. The CDR3 covers 15 residues. Germline V gene lookup returns CDR1 LGHNA and CDR2 YNFKEQ. The V segment lost 0 bases and the J segment 3 bases; nucleotides outside the gene matches: 4. CDR3 coding DNA: TGTGCCAGCAGCCAAGATCCCGGGACAGACTATGGCTACACCTTC. This codes for CASSQDPGTDYGYTF.

The chain recombines TRBV28 with TRBJ2-4, with TRBD2 as a possible D gene (6 bases). V dropped 4 bases and J dropped 0 bases, with 13 bases sitting between them. CDR3 length: 16 amino acids. Per germline, CDR1 MDHEN and CDR2 SYDVKM. CDR3 protein: CASSWGGSIAKNIQYF. The CDR3 coding sequence is TGTGCCAGCAGTTGGGGAGGCTCGATAGCCAAAAACATTCAGTACTTC.